These T cell receptor beta chains were read from a single sample in a study of TIL therapy for anti-PD-1-resistant metastatic lung cancer. Sequencing was performed with immunoSEQ multiplex PCR; in TCRdb, only in-frame clones are kept and a portion is missing. The data hold around 30,000 clones, with 74% observed a single time. Source: blood, taken at baseline. The receptors were sampled from a woman between 30 and 79 years old with non-small cell lung cancer. Both conserved end residues are part of each CDR3. Fields, in order: clone size, D gene, J gene, V gene, CDR3 protein, CDR3 DNA. D genes are given only for firm matches. Clone sizes are given selectively: once, few, many, or a class where the clone is expanded.

>few|-|TRBJ1-1|TRBV28
CASSLPVQGYAFF
TGTGCCAGCAGTTTACCGGTCCAGGGGTATGCTTTCTTT
>-|TRBD2|TRBJ2-7|TRBV6-5
CASKGELAGKQYF
TGTGCCAGCAAGGGAGAACTAGCGGGAAAGCAGTACTTC
>-|-|TRBJ2-7|TRBV7-6
CASSLGETPSYEQYF
TGTGCCAGCAGTCTAGGGGAGACCCCCTCCTACGAGCAGTACTTC
>-|TRBD2|TRBJ2-5|TRBV2
CASSVAGGVETQYF
TGTGCCAGCAGTGTAGCGGGGGGGGTGGAGACCCAGTACTTC
>-|-|TRBJ1-2|TRBV30
CASSDRRLLGYTF
TGTGCCAGCTCCGACAGGCGTCTATTGGGCTACACCTTC
>-|-|TRBJ2-4|TRBV14
CASSQARSIQYF
TGTGCCAGCAGCCAAGCTCGATCAATTCAGTACTTC
>few|TRBD2|TRBJ2-7|TRBV7-6
CASSLSGSNEQYF
TGTGCCAGCAGCTTAAGCGGGAGCAACGAGCAGTACTTC
>-|TRBD2|TRBJ2-4|TRBV5-8
CASSVGTSAAKNIQYF
TGTGCCAGCAGCGTTGGGACTAGCGCGGCCAAAAACATTCAGTACTTC
>-|-|TRBJ2-3|TRBV11-2
CASSLEPTSRSTDTQYF
TGTGCCAGCAGCTTAGAACCGACCTCGCGGAGCACAGATACGCAGTATTTT
>-|-|TRBJ2-1|TRBV28
CASSLDSASEQFF
TGTGCCAGCAGTCTAGACAGCGCGAGTGAGCAGTTCTTC
>-|TRBD2|TRBJ2-3|TRBV7-2
CASSQLAGGNTQYF
TGTGCCAGCAGCCAACTAGCGGGAGGGAATACGCAGTATTTT
>medium-sized|-|TRBJ1-5|TRBV28
CASSRDISQPQHF
TGTGCCAGCAGCAGGGACATCTCTCAGCCCCAGCATTTT
>-|-|TRBJ1-5|TRBV4-1
CASSHGPGSNQPQHF
TGCGCCAGCAGCCACGGCCCGGGTAGCAATCAGCCCCAGCATTTT
>medium-sized|TRBD2|TRBJ2-2|TRBV29-1
CSARGLAGGELFF
TGCAGCGCCCGTGGACTAGCTGGCGGGGAGCTGTTTTTT
>-|TRBD2|TRBJ2-5|TRBV9
CASSSGLAGVAETQYF
TGTGCCAGCAGCTCCGGACTAGCGGGAGTTGCAGAGACCCAGTACTTC
>-|TRBD2|TRBJ2-3|TRBV9
CASSPGTSGTRVMNTQYF
TGTGCCAGCAGCCCGGGGACTAGCGGGACCCGCGTTATGAATACGCAGTATTTT
>-|-|TRBJ1-1|TRBV7-8
CASSLAEGTEAFF
TGTGCCAGCAGCTTAGCGGAGGGCACTGAAGCTTTCTTT
>few|-|TRBJ1-5|TRBV28
CASSSQSGTSNQPQHF
TGTGCCAGCAGTTCTCAATCAGGGACAAGCAATCAGCCCCAGCATTTT
>-|-|TRBJ1-2|TRBV6-1
CASSGGRIRDGYTF
TGTGCCAGCAGTGGCGGACGGATAAGAGATGGCTACACCTTC
>-|-|TRBJ1-2|TRBV30
CAWSTWTGKRYGYTF
TGTGCCTGGAGTACATGGACTGGGAAGCGCTATGGCTACACCTTC
>-|-|TRBJ1-2|TRBV20-1
CSAILGPLYTF
TGCAGTGCTATCTTGGGACCGCTCTACACCTTC
>-|TRBD2|TRBJ2-3|TRBV6-5
CASSHLAGGTDTQYF
TGTGCCAGCAGTCACCTAGCGGGGGGCACAGATACGCAGTATTTT
>-|TRBD2|TRBJ2-3|TRBV6-5
CASSSPTSGRGDTQYF
TGTGCCAGCAGTTCCCCGACTAGCGGGAGGGGAGATACGCAGTATTTT
>-|-|TRBJ2-5|TRBV7-9
CASSLKSGMETQYF
TGTGCCAGCAGCTTAAAGTCAGGGATGGAGACCCAGTACTTC
>once|TRBD2|TRBJ2-1|TRBV11-3
CASSLETGGSGYEQFF
TGTGCCAGCAGCTTAGAGACTGGCGGGAGTGGATATGAGCAGTTCTTC
>-|TRBD1|TRBJ2-7|TRBV13
CASRLRGGNYEQYF
TGTGCCAGCAGGCTCAGAGGGGGCAACTACGAGCAGTACTTC
>-|-|TRBJ2-7|TRBV5-1
CASSRSGSYEQYF
TGCGCCAGCAGCCGTTCAGGCTCCTACGAGCAGTACTTC
>-|-|TRBJ2-7|TRBV7-8
CASSLSKSRYEQYF
TGTGCCAGCAGCCTAAGTAAGTCCCGATACGAGCAGTACTTC
>-|-|TRBJ2-7|TRBV21-1
CASNPKGSSGSYEQYF
TGTGCCAGCAACCCAAAGGGGTCCAGCGGGAGCTACGAGCAGTACTTC
>-|TRBD2|TRBJ2-7|TRBV27
CASSPSSLAGGPYEQYF
TGTGCCAGCAGTCCCAGTTCCCTAGCGGGAGGGCCCTACGAGCAGTACTTC
>once|TRBD1|TRBJ2-3|TRBV7-9
CASSSFGTGFTDTQYF
TGTGCCAGCAGCTCGTTCGGGACAGGGTTCACAGATACGCAGTATTTT
>-|-|TRBJ2-7|TRBV10-2
CASSGGRGDYEQYF
TGCGCCAGCAGTGGTGGCAGGGGCGACTACGAGCAGTACTTC
>few|-|TRBJ1-3|TRBV18
CASSPPGLRNSGNTIYF
TGTGCCAGCTCACCTCCGGGCCTCAGAAACTCTGGAAACACCATATATTTT
>-|TRBD1|TRBJ2-1|TRBV19
CASSTIGTGRFF
TGTGCCAGTAGCACCATAGGGACAGGGCGATTCTTC
>-|-|TRBJ2-5|TRBV11-2
CASSLPFETQYF
TGTGCCAGCAGCTTACCCTTTGAGACCCAGTACTTC
>-|-|TRBJ2-3|TRBV2
CASNDGTDTQYF
TGTGCCAGCAATGACGGCACAGATACGCAGTATTTT
>-|TRBD1|TRBJ2-5|TRBV11-3
CASSLDSQGEETQYF
TGTGCCAGCAGCTTAGATTCACAGGGGGAAGAGACCCAGTACTTC
>few|-|TRBJ2-2|TRBV5-6
CASSLEMNTGELFF
TGTGCCAGCAGCTTAGAAATGAACACCGGGGAGCTGTTTTTT
>-|-|TRBJ1-4|TRBV9
CASSVESWEKLFF
TGTGCCAGCAGCGTAGAATCATGGGAAAAACTGTTTTTT
>-|TRBD2|TRBJ2-3|TRBV6-6
CASSLSGRGTDTQYF
TGTGCCAGCAGTCTTAGCGGGAGAGGGACAGATACGCAGTATTTT
>-|-|TRBJ1-2|TRBV30
CAWRFVGGYTF
TGTGCCTGGAGGTTTGTCGGCGGCTACACCTTC
>once|TRBD2|TRBJ2-1|TRBV6-4
CASSLGAGVDIEQFF
TGTGCCAGCAGTCTAGGGGCGGGAGTGGATATTGAGCAGTTCTTC
>few|-|TRBJ1-1|TRBV28
CASSAGTWGKSTEAFF
TGTGCCAGCAGCGCTGGGACATGGGGGAAGTCCACTGAAGCTTTCTTT
>-|-|TRBJ2-5|TRBV6-1
CASSILGETQYF
TGTGCCAGCAGCATCCTCGGGGAGACCCAGTACTTC
>-|-|TRBJ1-4|TRBV5-4
CASRVRGEEKLFF
TGTGCCAGCAGGGTGAGAGGGGAGGAAAAACTGTTTTTT
>-|TRBD2|TRBJ2-4|TRBV11-2
CASSPPLAGEGAKNIQYF
TGTGCCAGCAGCCCCCCCCTGGCGGGAGAGGGGGCCAAAAACATTCAGTACTTC
>once|-|TRBJ2-7|TRBV4-1
CASSQVLEPTYEQYF
TGCGCCAGCAGCCAAGTTCTGGAGCCCACCTACGAGCAGTACTTC
>-|TRBD1|TRBJ2-7|TRBV9
CASSVLGDSSYEQYF
TGTGCCAGCAGCGTATTGGGGGACAGCTCCTACGAGCAGTACTTC
>-|-|TRBJ1-2|TRBV5-1
CASSLSPGGGSYGYTF
TGCGCCAGCAGCTTGTCCCCAGGTGGGGGTAGCTATGGCTACACCTTC
>few|TRBD1|TRBJ1-5|TRBV23-1
CASSRGHQPQHF
TGCGCCAGCAGCAGGGGGCATCAGCCCCAGCATTTT
>-|-|TRBJ1-2|TRBV30
CAWSQDVIGYTF
TGTGCCTGGAGCCAGGACGTTATTGGCTACACCTTC
>-|-|TRBJ1-1|TRBV5-1
CASSSQDTEAFF
TGCGCCAGCAGCTCGCAGGACACTGAAGCTTTCTTT
>-|TRBD2|TRBJ2-1|TRBV7-6
CASSLAPAGVQNEQFF
TGTGCCAGCAGCTTAGCGCCAGCGGGAGTTCAAAATGAGCAGTTCTTC
>-|-|TRBJ1-5|TRBV2
CASRRDISNQPQHF
TGTGCCAGCCGGAGGGATATTAGCAATCAGCCCCAGCATTTT
>few|-|TRBJ2-7|TRBV12-5
CASGSTGRTGEQYF
TGTGCTAGTGGTTCCACAGGGAGAACGGGCGAGCAGTACTTC